What follows is one T cell receptor (beta chain) and its context. These data originate in a study of blood T cell repertoires in COVID-19. The overall study: Sites across the United States, Italy and Spain contributed samples from acute and convalescent COVID-19. T cells, B-cell-depleted T cells, or PBMCs supplied cDNA or gDNA.

V lost 9 bases to trimming and J lost 5 bases; unmatched junction nucleotides: 13. The CDR3 loop spans 16 amino acids. Germline lookup yields CDR1 SGHRS and CDR2 YFSETQ. Authors' processing steps: Estimates of nucleated cell counts were drawn from the amplification of reference gene primers. The method was immunoSEQ multiplex PCR; TCRdb's version includes in-frame clones alone and lacks a portion of them. The V and J calls and clone size were taken over from that table, and D and trimming were inferred from the DNA. Among more than 85,000 clones listed, 70% to 85% were seen once. The genes are TRBV5-1 and TRBJ2-2; 10 bases align to TRBD1. The clonotype was recovered from an older woman with acute or convalescent COVID-19. The sample taken for sequencing was peripheral blood. This CDR3 reads CATALTGTGVTGELFF. For the CDR3, the DNA is TGCGCCACCGCGCTGACCGGGACAGGGGTAACCGGGGAGCTGTTTTTT. Using reference TRBV5-1 and TRBJ2-2 for the parts outside the CDR3, the full variable domain is KAGVTQTPRYLIKTRGQQVTLSCSPISGHRSVSWYQQTPGQGLQFLFEYFSETQRNKGNFPGRFSGRQFSNSRSEMNVSTLELGDSALYLCATALTGTGVTGELFFGEGSRLTVL.